What follows are 23 T cell receptor beta chains derived from one specimen sequenced in a study of cytomegalovirus exposure and HLA in healthy donors. Vbeta (60) and Jbeta (13) primers were used in the PCR. Produced via immunoSEQ multiplex PCR; TCRdb's table is partial and in-frame only. Of approximately 140,000 clones listed, 70% to 80% were seen once; the top ten hold 13%. The specimen sequenced was PBMCs. All receptors come from a man aged 35 to 55 in good health and CMV-seropositive.

This chain uses TRBV7-8 with TRBJ2-5; D gene uncertain. The assigned J gene may be wrong: the sequence end matches TRBJ2-7 better. Looked up from germline, CDR1 is SGHVS and CDR2 is FQNEAQ. CDR3 size: 13 residues. The CDR3 coding sequence is TGTGCCAGCAGCTTAGGAGCTTTGTACGAGCAGTACTTC. Translation gives CASSLGALYEQYF.

Points on this clone: A read error may account for a junction end that differs from germline. V is TRBV7-6 and J is TRBJ1-3; no clear D. The CDR3 is 14 amino acids. From germline, CDR1 is SGHVS and CDR2 FNYEAQ. The CDR3 nucleotides read TGTGCCAGCAGCTCCAACCGAGGTGGATACACCATATATTTT. Translating gives CASSSNRGGYTIYF.

The genes are TRBV10-1 and TRBJ1-5; TRBD1 agrees at 7 bases. The CDR3 has 13 residues. J gave up 5 bases and V 11 bases, and 9 bases lay outside the gene matches. Germline V gene data show CDR1 as WNHNN and CDR2 as SYGVQD (reference sequence). The CDR3 coding sequence is TGCGCCGTTACACAGGGGCGGGATCAGCCCCAGCATTTT. Translating it yields CAVTQGRDQPQHF.

V is TRBV15 and J is TRBJ1-5, with a possible D match to TRBD1 (6 bases). This CDR3 comprises 14 residues. V was shortened by 3 bases and J by 5 bases, with 11 bases between the two germline ends. The V gene's germline CDR1 is LNHNV and CDR2 YYDKDF (reference sequence). The CDR3 sequence: CATSRDSAYQPQHF. CDR3 DNA sequence: TGTGCCACCAGCAGGGACAGTGCTTATCAGCCCCAGCATTTT.

The chain joins TRBV7-3 to TRBJ2-7, with TRBD1 as a possible D gene (5 bases). The CDR3 length is 13 residues. Trimming cost V 10 bases and J 1 base, with 14 bases left between them. Per germline, CDR1 SGHTA and CDR2 FQGTGA. The CDR3 reads CATSDRQSYEQYF. CDR3 nucleotide sequence: TGTGCCACGTCCGACAGACAATCCTACGAGCAGTACTTC.

V is TRBV5-1 and J is TRBJ2-1; D is ambiguous. In germline, CDR1 is SGHRS, CDR2 YFSETQ. The CDR3 has 15 amino acids. Trimming left V 5 bases short and J 7 bases short, with 19 bases between. The CDR3 reads CASRSGGPTMNEQFF. The CDR3 bases are TGCGCCAGCAGGTCTGGTGGTCCTACGATGAATGAGCAGTTCTTC.

The chain couples TRBV5-1 to TRBJ2-1; 9 bases are a match to TRBD2. The CDR3 is 14 residues long. V shed 7 bases, J shed 3 bases, and the junction held 5 bases outside the gene matches. Germline-derived CDR1 and CDR2 are SGHRS and YFSETQ. For the CDR3, the DNA is TGCGCCAGCTTTAGCGGGAGAAGCTACAATGAGCAGTTCTTC. This translates into CASFSGRSYNEQFF. The full variable domain, its missing parts supplied by reference TRBV5-1 and TRBJ2-1, is KAGVTQTPRYLIKTRGQQVTLSCSPISGHRSVSWYQQTPGQGLQFLFEYFSETQRNKGNFPGRFSGRQFSNSRSEMNVSTLELGDSALYLCASFSGRSYNEQFFGPGTRLTVL.

A word on this clone: In the same sample, other DNA sequences code for this CDR3. The V call is TRBV19, the J call TRBJ2-1, with TRBD1 as a possible D gene (6 bases). V was clipped by 5 bases and J by 3 bases, with 8 bases between them. Germline V lookup: CDR1 LNHDA, CDR2 SQIVND (reference sequence). The CDR3 length is 13 residues. The chain's CDR3 is CASSLDSYNEQFF. DNA of the CDR3: TGTGCCAGTAGTTTGGACAGCTACAATGAGCAGTTCTTC.

CDR3 sequence: CASSEGLAGAFGETQYF. As DNA, the CDR3 is TGTGCCAGCAGTGAGGGACTAGCGGGAGCTTTCGGTGAGACCCAGTACTTC. This chain connects TRBV28 to TRBJ2-5, with 14 nucleotides matching TRBD2. Germline V lookup: CDR1 MDHEN, CDR2 SYDVKM. The CDR3 has 17 residues. The junction had 10 bases not matched to a gene; V was cut back by 5 bases and J by 5 bases.

This clone was found once. The rearrangement uses TRBV7-7 and TRBJ2-1; TRBD2 matches 7 bases. The CDR3 consists of 16 residues. Per the germline V gene, CDR1 is SSHAT and CDR2 is FNYEAQ (reference sequence). V was pared by 4 bases and J by 4 bases, with 10 bases of the junction left unmatched. The CDR3, as DNA: TGTGCCAGCAGCTCTTCTAGCGGCGCAAATTACAATGAGCAGTTCTTC. This codes for CASSSSSGANYNEQFF.

V usage is TRBV19 and J usage is TRBJ2-7; 7 bases align to TRBD2. CDR3 length: 14 residues. Losses at the gene ends were 9 bases for V and 1 base for J; bases not matched to a gene: 9. Germline assignment: CDR1 LNHDA and CDR2 SQIVND (reference sequence). CDR3 nucleotide sequence: TGTGCCAGACGAAGACTAGCCGTTTCCTACGAGCAGTACTTC. It translates to CARRRLAVSYEQYF.

The chain recombines TRBV5-1 with TRBJ1-2, with unresolved D. Per germline, CDR1 SGHRS and CDR2 YFSETQ. The CDR3 has 12 amino acids. Trimming shortened V by 0 bases and J by 5 bases, and 5 bases separated the two germline ends. The CDR3 sequence: CASSLGDYGYTF. The CDR3 coding sequence is TGCGCCAGCAGCTTGGGAGATTATGGCTACACCTTC.

This clone was counted only a few times. V is TRBV25-1 and J is TRBJ2-2; D is possibly TRBD1 (6 bases). V shed 5 bases and J shed 3 bases, with 10 bases lying between them. This CDR3 comprises 14 residues. Germline V gene data show CDR1 as MGHDK and CDR2 as SYGVNS. In nucleotides, the CDR3 is TGTGCCAGCAGTCGACAGGAAGACACCGGGGAGCTGTTTTTT. Protein: CASSRQEDTGELFF.

The chain recombines TRBV28 with TRBJ1-1; TRBD1 aligns across 7 bases. Germline CDR1 is MDHEN and CDR2 is SYDVKM. This CDR3 has 15 residues. J gave up 1 base and V 6 bases, and 8 bases lay outside the gene matches. The CDR3 DNA reads TGTGCCAGCAGGCAGACAGGGCACGCGAACACTGAAGCTTTCTTT. Its translation is CASRQTGHANTEAFF.

The V call is TRBV27, the J call TRBJ2-1; TRBD2 agrees at 8 bases. This CDR3 comprises 15 residues. CDR1 and CDR2 (germline): MNHEY, SMNVEV (reference sequence). J lost 2 bases, V lost 4 bases, and 4 bases had no gene match. CDR3 DNA sequence: TGTGCCAGCAGTTCGGGAGGGCCTACCTACAATGAGCAGTTCTTC. Encoded protein: CASSSGGPTYNEQFF.

The chain couples TRBV19 to TRBJ1-1; D may be TRBD1 (5 bases). In germline, CDR1 is LNHDA, CDR2 SQIVND (reference sequence). V was shortened by 6 bases and J by 1 base, with 9 bases between the two germline ends. The CDR3 covers 13 residues. The CDR3, as DNA: TGTGCCAGTAGGAGCCAGGGGAACACTGAAGCTTTCTTT. Translation gives CASRSQGNTEAFF.

A remark on this clone: This specimen includes other DNA sequences encoding the same CDR3. This chain links TRBV19 with TRBJ2-1; 11 bases line up with TRBD2. Germline V lookup: CDR1 LNHDA, CDR2 SQIVND (reference sequence). The CDR3 consists of 15 residues. With 3 bases clipped from V and 7 bases from J, the junction kept 5 bases outside the gene matches. This CDR3 is CASSMLAGGQNEQFF. DNA for the CDR3: TGTGCCAGTAGTATGTTAGCGGGAGGGCAAAATGAGCAGTTCTTC.

This clone was counted a few times. This rearrangement joins TRBV10-2 to TRBJ2-7; TRBD2 matches 7 bases. Germline V gene sequence: CDR1 WSHSY, CDR2 SAAADI. The CDR3 totals 13 residues. V lost 7 bases and J lost 0; bases outside the gene matches: 3. CDR3 region: CASTGGSSYEQYF. In DNA form, the CDR3 reads TGCGCCAGCACGGGCGGGAGCTCCTACGAGCAGTACTTC.

V usage is TRBV7-9 and J usage is TRBJ1-3, with unresolved D. With 5 bases removed from V and 3 bases from J, the gap between germline ends came to 11 bases. In germline, CDR1 is SEHNR, CDR2 FQNEAQ (reference sequence). The CDR3 contains 14 residues. CDR3 nucleotides: TGTGCCAGCAGCGGAGGGTTTGTTGGAAACACCATATATTTT. Its protein product is CASSGGFVGNTIYF.

The chain couples TRBV5-1 to TRBJ2-7; 7 bases match TRBD1. Germline-derived CDR1 and CDR2 are SGHRS and YFSETQ. The V and J ends lost 10 bases and 2 bases, in that order; junction bases with no gene match: 18. CDR3 length: 16 amino acids. DNA for the CDR3: TGCGCCTCACGATTAAGTTATGACAGGGTCCCCTACGAGCAGTACTTC. This gives the protein CASRLSYDRVPYEQYF. Filled out from reference TRBV5-1 and TRBJ2-7, the complete variable domain reads KAGVTQTPRYLIKTRGQQVTLSCSPISGHRSVSWYQQTPGQGLQFLFEYFSETQRNKGNFPGRFSGRQFSNSRSEMNVSTLELGDSALYLCASRLSYDRVPYEQYFGPGTRLTVT.

The chain is built from TRBV5-1 and TRBJ2-7; the D gene is possibly TRBD2 (6 bases). Trimming took off 2 bases at V and 1 base at J, with 13 bases between the two ends. The germline V gene has CDR1 SGHRS and CDR2 YFSETQ. CDR3 size: 15 residues. The CDR3: CASSFASALSYEQYF. CDR3 nucleotide sequence: TGCGCCAGCAGCTTCGCTAGCGCCCTTTCCTACGAGCAGTACTTC.

This clone has just a few counts. This chain links TRBV2 with TRBJ1-2; the D gene is possibly TRBD1 (5 bases). CDR1 and CDR2 from the germline V gene are SNHLY and FYNNEI. Deletions cut 4 bases from V and 4 bases from J, with 13 bases between. The CDR3 has 14 amino acids. The CDR3 protein is CASSGSGILYGYTF. DNA of the CDR3: TGTGCCAGCAGTGGTTCAGGGATCCTCTATGGCTACACCTTC.

The rearrangement joins TRBV7-7 to TRBJ2-5, with 8 bases identical to TRBD1. This CDR3 spans 12 amino acids. The ends lost 5 bases at V and 5 bases at J; junction bases unmatched: 1. Germline V gene sequence: CDR1 SSHAT, CDR2 FNYEAQ (reference sequence). The DNA for the CDR3 is TGTGCCAGCAGCCAGGGGGCGGAGACCCAGTACTTC. It specifies CASSQGAETQYF.